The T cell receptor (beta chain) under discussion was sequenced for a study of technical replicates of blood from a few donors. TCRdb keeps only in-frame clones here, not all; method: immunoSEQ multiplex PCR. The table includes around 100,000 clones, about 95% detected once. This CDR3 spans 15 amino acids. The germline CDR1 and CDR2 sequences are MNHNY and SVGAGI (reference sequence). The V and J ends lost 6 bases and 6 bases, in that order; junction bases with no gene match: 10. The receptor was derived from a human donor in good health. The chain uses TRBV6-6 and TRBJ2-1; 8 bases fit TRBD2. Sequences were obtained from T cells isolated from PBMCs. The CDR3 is CASSSSGGNFNEQFF. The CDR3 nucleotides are TGTGCCAGCAGCTCGAGCGGGGGCAACTTCAATGAGCAGTTCTTC.